This T cell receptor beta chain was captured in a study of T cells in Graves' hyperthyroidism and ophthalmopathy. General study results and limits: Ophthalmopathy, as predicted by the model, came a median about six months after the prediction.

TCR beta CDR3 regions were amplified from RNA transcripts. HTBI primers drove first-round RT-PCR of the TCR CDR3. MiXCR, applied by TCRdb to the multiplex PCR reads, yields one record per CDR3 protein. The repertoire holds around 700,000 distinct CDR3 sequences, about 19% seen once, with around 15% in the top ten. CDR3 size: 11 residues. The ends were cut back, 1 base at V and 5 bases at J, with 4 bases in the middle. The germline gives CDR1 SGHDT, CDR2 YYEEEE. Hyperthyroidism in the patients, aged 18 to 65, was newly diagnosed and under 2 months in duration. This clonotype occurred a few times. The antigen remains unidentified.

The sample comprised blood. This chain connects TRBV5-6 to TRBJ2-7; no firm D call. This TCR was recovered from a woman aged 45 to 65 with Graves' hyperthyroidism that later progressed to Graves' ophthalmopathy. The CDR3 DNA sequence: TGTGCCAGCAGCTTGTTCCACGAGCAGTACTTC. This translates into CASSLFHEQYF.